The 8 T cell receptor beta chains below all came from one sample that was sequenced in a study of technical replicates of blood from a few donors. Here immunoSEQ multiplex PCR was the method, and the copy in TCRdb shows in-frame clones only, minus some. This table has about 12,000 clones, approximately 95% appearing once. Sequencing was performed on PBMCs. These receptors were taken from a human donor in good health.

CDR3 sequence: CASSLQGDTEAFF. The CDR3, as DNA: TGTGCCAGCAGCTTACAGGGGGACACTGAAGCTTTCTTT. This rearrangement joins TRBV7-9 to TRBJ1-1; 7 nucleotides match TRBD1. Germline CDR1 reads SEHNR; CDR2 reads FQNEAQ (reference sequence). Trimming at V came to 2 bases and at J to 3 bases, leaving 0 bases not matched to a gene. CDR3 length: 13 amino acids.

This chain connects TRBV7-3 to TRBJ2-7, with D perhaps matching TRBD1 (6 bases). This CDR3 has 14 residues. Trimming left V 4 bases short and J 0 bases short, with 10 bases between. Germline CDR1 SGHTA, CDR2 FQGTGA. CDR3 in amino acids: CASSSGHSSYEQYF. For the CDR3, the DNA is TGTGCCAGCAGCTCGGGACACAGCTCCTACGAGCAGTACTTC.

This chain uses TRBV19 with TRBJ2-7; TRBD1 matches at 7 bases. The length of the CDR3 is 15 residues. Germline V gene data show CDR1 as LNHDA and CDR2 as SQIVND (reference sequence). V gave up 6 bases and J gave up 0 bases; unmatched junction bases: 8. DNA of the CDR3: TGTGCCAGTAGGACCGCTGCAGGGGGCTCCTACGAGCAGTACTTC. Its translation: CASRTAAGGSYEQYF.

Here the CDR3 DNA reads TGCGCCAGCAGTCCGACAGCGGGGTATGGCTACACCTTC. Amino acid sequence: CASSPTAGYGYTF. The chain joins TRBV10-1 to TRBJ1-2; maybe TRBD1 (5 bases). Per germline, CDR1 WNHNN and CDR2 SYGVQD (reference sequence). V was shortened by 5 bases and J by 5 bases, with 12 bases between the two germline ends. The CDR3 contains 13 residues.

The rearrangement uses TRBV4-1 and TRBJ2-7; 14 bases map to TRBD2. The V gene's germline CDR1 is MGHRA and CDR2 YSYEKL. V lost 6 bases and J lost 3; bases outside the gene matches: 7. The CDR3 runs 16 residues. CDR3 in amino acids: CASSYATSGRVYEQYF. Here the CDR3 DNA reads TGCGCCAGCAGTTACGCGACTAGCGGGAGGGTCTACGAGCAGTACTTC.

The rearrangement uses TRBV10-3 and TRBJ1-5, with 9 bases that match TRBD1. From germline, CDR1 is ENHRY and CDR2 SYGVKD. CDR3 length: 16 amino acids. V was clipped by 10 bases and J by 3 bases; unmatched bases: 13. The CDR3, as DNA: TGTGCCACCGGGGGACAGGGAGGGATTAACAATCAGCCCCAGCATTTT. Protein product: CATGGQGGINNQPQHF.

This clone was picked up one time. In DNA, the CDR3 is TGTGCCAGCAGTTGGGGGACAGGGGATCAGCCCCAGCATTTT. It encodes CASSWGTGDQPQHF. This sequence joins TRBV6-5 and TRBJ1-5, with TRBD1 identical over 10 bases. Germline CDR1 reads MNHEY; CDR2 reads SVGAGI. V gave up 4 bases and J gave up 5 bases; unmatched junction bases: 2. The CDR3 covers 14 residues.

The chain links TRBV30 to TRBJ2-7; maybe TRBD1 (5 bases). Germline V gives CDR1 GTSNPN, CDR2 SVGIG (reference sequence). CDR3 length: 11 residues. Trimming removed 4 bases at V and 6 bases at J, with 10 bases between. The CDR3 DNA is TGTGCCTGGACAGGGTCCGTCGAGCAGTACTTC. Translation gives CAWTGSVEQYF.